These T cell receptor beta chains were read from a single sample in a study of response to subunit inactivated influenza vaccine. TCRdb recomputed calls from the RT-PCR reads with MiXCR, one row per CDR3 protein. The sample records 500,000 to 600,000 distinct CDR3 sequences, 6% to 9% being singletons. The specimen comprised PBMCs from blood, sampled roughly 24 months after vaccination. The receptors here all came from a man in his fifties or sixties who received an inactivated influenza vaccine. Each CDR3 is given with its conserved first and last residue. A D gene is named only where the DNA matches it firmly. The size entry is marked missing in some rows and otherwise reads once, few, many or a size class.

TRBD1 | TRBJ1-6 | - | TRBV7-2 | 14 | CASSYGQGGSPLHF | TGTGCCAGCAGCTACGGACAGGGGGGTTCACCCCTCCACTTT
TRBD1 | TRBJ1-4 | many | TRBV4-2 | 15 | CASSQVGTGGEKLFF | TGTGCCAGCAGCCAAGTAGGGACAGGGGGTGAAAAACTGTTTTTT
- | TRBJ2-1 | many | TRBV6-6 | 13 | CASMWDPYNEQFF | TGTGCCAGCATGTGGGACCCCTACAATGAGCAGTTCTTC
- | TRBJ2-7 | - | TRBV5-4 | 14 | CASSFSTETYEQYF | TGTGCCAGCAGCTTCTCTACCGAGACCTACGAGCAGTACTTC
- | TRBJ1-1 | many | TRBV12-3/TRBV12-4 | 15 | CASSLDRSSAGYYFF | TGTGCCAGCAGTTTAGATCGCTCATCCGCTGGGTATTATTTCTTT
- | TRBJ2-2 | - | TRBV6-2/TRBV6-3 | 14 | CASSFGPYTGELFF | TGTGCCAGCAGTTTCGGGCCGTACACCGGGGAGCTGTTTTTT
- | TRBJ2-3 | - | TRBV7-3 | 17 | CASSLKETGGGTDTQYF | TGTGCCAGCAGCTTAAAGGAAACAGGGGGGGGTACAGATACGCAGTATTTT
- | TRBJ2-7 | - | TRBV28 | 16 | CASSHSSGQSLYEQYF | TGTGCCAGCAGCCACTCGAGCGGGCAGTCCCTTTACGAGCAGTACTTC
- | TRBJ2-7 | few | TRBV6-2/TRBV6-3 | 11 | CASSTRVEQYF | TGTGCCAGCAGTACCCGCGTCGAGCAGTACTTC
- | TRBJ2-3 | - | TRBV20-1 | 12 | CSVFSSTDTQYF | TGCAGTGTTTTTTCTAGCACAGATACGCAGTATTTT
- | TRBJ1-2 | many | TRBV7-9 | 13 | CASSPTGRGGYTF | TGTGCCAGCAGCCCTACCGGACGTGGGGGCTACACCTTC
- | TRBJ2-3 | - | TRBV5-6 | 14 | CASLRGPRTDTQYF | TGTGCCAGCCTACGGGGGCCCCGGACAGATACGCAGTATTTT
- | TRBJ2-7 | many | TRBV5-1 | 14 | CASSLDLLSYEQYF | TGCGCCAGCAGCTTGGATCTGCTCTCCTACGAGCAGTACTTC
TRBD1 | TRBJ1-4 | many | TRBV29-1 | 14 | CSVRTGTTNEKLFF | TGCAGCGTGCGGACAGGGACAACTAATGAAAAACTGTTTTTT
TRBD2 | TRBJ2-7 | few | TRBV12-3/TRBV12-4 | 14 | CASSPGGDFYEQYF | TGTGCCAGCAGTCCTGGGGGGGACTTCTACGAGCAGTACTTC
TRBD2 | TRBJ2-1 | many | TRBV12-3/TRBV12-4 | 14 | CASSSGTRANEQFF | TGTGCCAGCAGTTCCGGGACTAGGGCCAATGAGCAGTTCTTC
- | TRBJ2-2 | few | TRBV30 | 14 | CAWSRGHGTGELFF | TGTGCCTGGAGTCGGGGACACGGAACCGGGGAGCTGTTTTTT
TRBD2 | TRBJ2-2 | - | TRBV28 | 15 | CASSQASGVTGELFF | TGTGCCAGCAGCCAGGCTAGCGGGGTCACCGGGGAGCTGTTTTTT
- | TRBJ2-3 | - | TRBV4-3 | 16 | CASSQDARDQGYTQYF | TGCGCCAGCAGCCAAGATGCACGGGATCAGGGATATACGCAGTATTTT
TRBD1 | TRBJ2-2 | many | TRBV5-5 | 16 | CASSLTGGRNTGELFF | TGTGCCAGCAGCCTAACAGGGGGTAGGAACACCGGGGAGCTGTTTTTT
- | TRBJ2-5 | many | TRBV6-2/TRBV6-3 | 13 | CASSYFLKETQYF | TGTGCCAGCAGTTACTTCCTAAAAGAGACCCAGTACTTC
TRBD1 | TRBJ2-7 | few | TRBV20-1 | 13 | CSVGTGGLGEQYF | TGCAGTGTCGGGACAGGGGGCTTAGGCGAGCAGTACTTC
TRBD2 | TRBJ2-7 | few | TRBV6-7 | 17 | CASTGLAGGSFSYEQYF | TGTGCCAGCACTGGACTAGCGGGGGGCAGCTTCTCCTACGAGCAGTACTTC
- | TRBJ1-6 | - | TRBV21-1 | 15 | CASSTGGGYNSPLHF | TGTGCCAGCAGCACCGGAGGGGGGTATAATTCACCCCTCCACTTT
- | TRBJ1-2 | few | TRBV12-3/TRBV12-4 | 12 | CASSLNMGGYTF | TGTGCCAGCAGTTTAAATATGGGAGGCTACACCTTC
- | TRBJ2-3 | - | TRBV7-8 | 13 | CASSPGYPDTQYF | TGTGCCAGCAGCCCAGGGTATCCGGATACGCAGTATTTT
TRBD1 | TRBJ1-1 | - | TRBV4-1 | 16 | CVSSPGTGRMYTEAFF | TGCGTCAGCAGCCCCGGGACAGGGCGGATGTACACTGAAGCTTTCTTT
- | TRBJ2-3 | many | TRBV6-1 | 13 | CASRFLRGDTQYF | TGTGCCAGCAGGTTCCTTAGGGGAGATACGCAGTATTTT
- | TRBJ1-5 | few | TRBV4-1 | 17 | CASSQEGQGRSNQPQHF | TGCGCCAGCAGCCAAGAGGGGCAGGGGAGGAGCAATCAGCCCCAGCATTTT
- | TRBJ2-7 | - | TRBV3-1 | 16 | CASSQGLTRSSYEQYF | TGTGCCAGCAGCCAAGGGCTGACTAGGAGCTCCTACGAGCAGTACTTC
TRBD1 | TRBJ1-5 | few | TRBV28 | 14 | CASSPTGFRQPQHF | TGTGCCAGCAGTCCGACAGGGTTCAGGCAGCCCCAGCATTTT
- | TRBJ2-3 | - | TRBV2 | 10 | CASNSDTQYF | TGTGCCAGCAATTCAGATACGCAGTATTTT
- | TRBJ1-3 | - | TRBV11-1 | 15 | CASSFRASSGNTIYF | TGTGCCAGCAGCTTCAGGGCCTCCTCTGGAAACACCATATATTTT
- | TRBJ2-3 | many | TRBV7-2 | 13 | CASSFSVADTQYF | TGTGCCAGCAGCTTTTCCGTTGCAGATACGCAGTATTTT
TRBD1 | TRBJ1-1 | few | TRBV10-3 | 14 | CAISSGQGSTEAFF | TGTGCCATCAGTTCCGGACAGGGCTCCACTGAAGCTTTCTTT
TRBD1 | TRBJ2-2 | few | TRBV6-1 | 15 | CASSAGQGFSGELFF | TGTGCCAGCAGCGCCGGACAGGGGTTTTCCGGGGAGCTGTTTTTT
TRBD1 | TRBJ1-6 | - | TRBV7-9 | 14 | CASSHNQGGSPLHF | TGTGCCAGCAGCCATAACCAGGGGGGTTCACCCCTCCACTTT
- | TRBJ2-5 | few | TRBV12-3/TRBV12-4 | 14 | CASSLDPGKETQYF | TGTGCCAGCAGTTTAGATCCGGGGAAAGAGACCCAGTACTTC
- | TRBJ1-3 | few | TRBV4-3 | 18 | CASSQVSGTTYSGNTIYF | TGCGCCAGCAGCCAAGTATCCGGGACTACATACTCTGGAAACACCATATATTTT
TRBD1 | TRBJ2-5 | few | TRBV10-3 | 16 | CAISEFGTGSQETQYF | TGTGCCATCAGTGAGTTCGGGACAGGCTCTCAAGAGACCCAGTACTTC
- | TRBJ2-1 | many | TRBV29-1 | 13 | CSVARGAYNEQFF | TGCAGCGTTGCCAGGGGTGCTTACAATGAGCAGTTCTTC
- | TRBJ1-2 | - | TRBV20-1 | 13 | CSARTVTADGYTF | TGCAGTGCTAGGACAGTCACAGCCGATGGCTACACCTTC
TRBD2 | TRBJ2-7 | - | TRBV20-1 | 16 | CSARDKRTSGSYEQYF | TGCAGTGCTAGAGATAAGAGGACTAGCGGTTCCTACGAGCAGTACTTC
TRBD1 | TRBJ2-7 | - | TRBV3-1 | 14 | CASSPQTGGREQYF | TGTGCCAGCAGCCCGCAGACAGGGGGCCGGGAGCAGTACTTC
- | TRBJ2-7 | few | TRBV4-2 | 16 | CASSQGTAQNSYEQYF | TGTGCCAGCAGCCAAGGGACAGCCCAGAACTCCTACGAGCAGTACTTC
- | TRBJ2-7 | - | TRBV11-2 | 15 | CASSHRTTGLYEQYF | TGTGCCAGCAGCCATCGTACGACAGGTCTTTACGAGCAGTACTTC
TRBD1 | TRBJ2-2 | few | TRBV5-1 | 15 | CASSHGQGNSGELFF | TGCGCCAGCAGCCACGGACAGGGTAATTCCGGGGAGCTGTTTTTT
TRBD2 | TRBJ2-1 | - | TRBV20-1 | 16 | CSASELAGGPYNEQFF | TGCAGTGCTAGTGAACTAGCGGGGGGCCCCTACAATGAGCAGTTCTTC
- | TRBJ1-3 | many | TRBV5-6 | 14 | CASSRPASGNTIYF | TGTGCCAGCAGCCGCCCGGCCTCTGGAAACACCATATATTTT
- | TRBJ2-1 | - | TRBV20-1 | 16 | CSARDQGPSSYNEQFF | TGCAGTGCTAGAGACCAGGGGCCGAGCTCCTACAATGAGCAGTTCTTC
- | TRBJ2-1 | - | TRBV7-2 | 14 | CASSPPPGNNEQFF | TGTGCCAGCAGCCCCCCCCCAGGGAACAATGAGCAGTTCTTC
TRBD2 | TRBJ2-3 | - | TRBV7-2 | 16 | CASTGLAVLSTDTQYF | TGTGCCAGCACCGGACTAGCGGTTCTTAGCACAGATACGCAGTATTTT
- | TRBJ2-2 | few | TRBV20-1 | 16 | CSARDFVGRNTGELFF | TGCAGTGCTAGAGATTTTGTGGGCCGCAACACCGGGGAGCTGTTTTTT
- | TRBJ2-3 | - | TRBV29-1 | 15 | CSVRNFRTGTDTQYF | TGCAGCGTCCGAAACTTCAGGACGGGAACAGATACGCAGTATTTT